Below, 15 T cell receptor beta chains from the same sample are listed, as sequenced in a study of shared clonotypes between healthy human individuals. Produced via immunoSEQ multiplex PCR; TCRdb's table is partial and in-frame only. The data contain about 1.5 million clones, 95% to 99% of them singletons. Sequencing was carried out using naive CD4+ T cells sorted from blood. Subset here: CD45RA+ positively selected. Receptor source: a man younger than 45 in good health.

The CDR3 loop reads CASSDTSGSIHYEQYF. The CDR3 DNA follows: TGTGCCAGCAGTGATACTAGCGGGAGCATCCACTACGAGCAGTACTTC. The gene calls are TRBV2 and TRBJ2-7, with 11 bases that match TRBD2. The CDR3 consists of 16 residues. CDR1 and CDR2 (germline): SNHLY, FYNNEI. The V gene end was trimmed by 3 bases and the J gene end by 3 bases; junction bases not matched to a gene: 7.

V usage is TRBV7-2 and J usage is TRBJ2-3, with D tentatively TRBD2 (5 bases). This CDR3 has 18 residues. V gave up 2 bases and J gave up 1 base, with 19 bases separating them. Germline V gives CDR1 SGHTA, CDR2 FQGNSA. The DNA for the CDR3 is TGTGCCAGCAGCTTATGGGGTACGGGGATCTCGGGCACAGATACGCAGTATTTT. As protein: CASSLWGTGISGTDTQYF.

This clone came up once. CDR3 amino acids: CASSWGTETNGYTF. The CDR3 DNA sequence: TGTGCCAGCAGCTGGGGGACCGAGACTAATGGCTACACCTTC. The genes are TRBV5-4 and TRBJ1-2; the D gene is possibly TRBD1 (5 bases). This CDR3 has 14 amino acids. Germline V CDR1 and CDR2: SGHNT, YYREEE (reference sequence). V was shortened by 3 bases and J by 6 bases, with 15 bases between the two germline ends.

Here the CDR3 reads CASSTGQLYEQYF. For the CDR3, the DNA is TGTGCCAGCAGTACGGGACAACTCTACGAGCAGTACTTC. This chain uses TRBV2 with TRBJ2-7, with D possibly matching TRBD1 (6 bases). V lost 5 bases, J lost 3 bases, and 11 bases lay in between. Germline CDR1 is SNHLY and CDR2 is FYNNEI. This CDR3 is built from 13 residues.

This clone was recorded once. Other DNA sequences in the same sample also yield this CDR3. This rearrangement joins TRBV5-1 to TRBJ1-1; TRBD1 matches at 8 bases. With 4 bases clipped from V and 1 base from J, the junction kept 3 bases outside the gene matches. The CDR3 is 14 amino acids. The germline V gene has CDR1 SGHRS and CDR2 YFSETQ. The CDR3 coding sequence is TGCGCCAGCAGCCCCGGACAGGGGAACACTGAAGCTTTCTTT. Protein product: CASSPGQGNTEAFF.

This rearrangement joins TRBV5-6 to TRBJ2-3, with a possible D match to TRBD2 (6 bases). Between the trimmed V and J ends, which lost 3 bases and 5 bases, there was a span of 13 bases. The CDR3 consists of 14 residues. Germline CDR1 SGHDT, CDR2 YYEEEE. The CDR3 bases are TGTGCCAGCAGCTGGGCGGTGGGGGGAGATACGCAGTATTTT. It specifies CASSWAVGGDTQYF.

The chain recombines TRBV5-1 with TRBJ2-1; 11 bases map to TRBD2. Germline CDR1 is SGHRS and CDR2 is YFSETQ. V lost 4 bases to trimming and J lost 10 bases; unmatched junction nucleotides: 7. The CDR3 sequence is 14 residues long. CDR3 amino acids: CASSVGTSGGEQFF. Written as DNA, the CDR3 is TGCGCCAGCAGCGTCGGGACTAGCGGTGGGGAGCAGTTCTTC.

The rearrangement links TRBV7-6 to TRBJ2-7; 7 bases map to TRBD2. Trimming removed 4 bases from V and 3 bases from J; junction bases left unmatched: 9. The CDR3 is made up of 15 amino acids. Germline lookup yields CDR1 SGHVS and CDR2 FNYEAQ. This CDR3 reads CASSSLGGEGYEQYF. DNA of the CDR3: TGTGCCAGCAGCTCCCTGGGCGGGGAGGGCTACGAGCAGTACTTC.

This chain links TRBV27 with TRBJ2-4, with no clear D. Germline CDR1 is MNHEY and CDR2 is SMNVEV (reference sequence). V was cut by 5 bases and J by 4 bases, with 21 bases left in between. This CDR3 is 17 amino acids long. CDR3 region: CASSLAPGRTAKNIQYF. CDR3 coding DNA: TGTGCCAGCAGTCTTGCCCCAGGACGTACAGCAAAAAACATTCAGTACTTC.

Here the CDR3 DNA reads TGCGCCAGCAGCTTGGCAACTGGGGGCAGGGCCGGGGAGCTGTTTTTT. Translating gives CASSLATGGRAGELFF. V usage is TRBV5-1 and J usage is TRBJ2-2, with a possible D match to TRBD1 (6 bases). V was clipped by 0 bases and J by 6 bases, with 15 bases between them. This CDR3 is 16 amino acids long. The germline V gene has CDR1 SGHRS and CDR2 YFSETQ.

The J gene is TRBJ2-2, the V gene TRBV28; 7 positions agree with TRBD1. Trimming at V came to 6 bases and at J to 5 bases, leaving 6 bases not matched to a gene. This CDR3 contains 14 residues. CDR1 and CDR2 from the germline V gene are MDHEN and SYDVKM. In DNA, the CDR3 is TGTGCCAGCAGCACAACAGGGGTAACCGGGGAGCTGTTTTTT. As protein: CASSTTGVTGELFF.

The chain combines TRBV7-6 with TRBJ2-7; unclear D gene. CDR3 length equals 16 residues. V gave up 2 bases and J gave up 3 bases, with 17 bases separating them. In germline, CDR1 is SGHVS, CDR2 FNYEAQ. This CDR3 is CASSLSLPSQDYEQYF. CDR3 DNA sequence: TGTGCCAGCAGCTTATCCCTCCCATCCCAGGACTACGAGCAGTACTTC.

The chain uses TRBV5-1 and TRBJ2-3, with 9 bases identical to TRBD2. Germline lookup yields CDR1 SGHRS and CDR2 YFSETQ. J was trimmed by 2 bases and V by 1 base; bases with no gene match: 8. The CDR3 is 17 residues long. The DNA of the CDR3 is TGCGCCAGCAGCTTGTTGACTAGCGGTACAACCACAGATACGCAGTATTTT. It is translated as CASSLLTSGTTTDTQYF.

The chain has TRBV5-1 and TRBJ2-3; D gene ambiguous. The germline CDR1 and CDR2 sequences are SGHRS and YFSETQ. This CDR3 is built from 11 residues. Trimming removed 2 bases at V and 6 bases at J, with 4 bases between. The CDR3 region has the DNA TGCGCCAGCAGCTTAATCGATACGCAGTATTTT. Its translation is CASSLIDTQYF. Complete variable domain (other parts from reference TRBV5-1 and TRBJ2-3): KAGVTQTPRYLIKTRGQQVTLSCSPISGHRSVSWYQQTPGQGLQFLFEYFSETQRNKGNFPGRFSGRQFSNSRSEMNVSTLELGDSALYLCASSLIDTQYFGPGTRLTVL.

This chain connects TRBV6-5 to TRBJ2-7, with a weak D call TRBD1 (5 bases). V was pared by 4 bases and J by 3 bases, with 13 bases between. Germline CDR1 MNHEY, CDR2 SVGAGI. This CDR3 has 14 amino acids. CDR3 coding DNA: TGTGCCAGCAGTTTCCAGGGCCGAGTCTACGAGCAGTACTTC. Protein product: CASSFQGRVYEQYF.